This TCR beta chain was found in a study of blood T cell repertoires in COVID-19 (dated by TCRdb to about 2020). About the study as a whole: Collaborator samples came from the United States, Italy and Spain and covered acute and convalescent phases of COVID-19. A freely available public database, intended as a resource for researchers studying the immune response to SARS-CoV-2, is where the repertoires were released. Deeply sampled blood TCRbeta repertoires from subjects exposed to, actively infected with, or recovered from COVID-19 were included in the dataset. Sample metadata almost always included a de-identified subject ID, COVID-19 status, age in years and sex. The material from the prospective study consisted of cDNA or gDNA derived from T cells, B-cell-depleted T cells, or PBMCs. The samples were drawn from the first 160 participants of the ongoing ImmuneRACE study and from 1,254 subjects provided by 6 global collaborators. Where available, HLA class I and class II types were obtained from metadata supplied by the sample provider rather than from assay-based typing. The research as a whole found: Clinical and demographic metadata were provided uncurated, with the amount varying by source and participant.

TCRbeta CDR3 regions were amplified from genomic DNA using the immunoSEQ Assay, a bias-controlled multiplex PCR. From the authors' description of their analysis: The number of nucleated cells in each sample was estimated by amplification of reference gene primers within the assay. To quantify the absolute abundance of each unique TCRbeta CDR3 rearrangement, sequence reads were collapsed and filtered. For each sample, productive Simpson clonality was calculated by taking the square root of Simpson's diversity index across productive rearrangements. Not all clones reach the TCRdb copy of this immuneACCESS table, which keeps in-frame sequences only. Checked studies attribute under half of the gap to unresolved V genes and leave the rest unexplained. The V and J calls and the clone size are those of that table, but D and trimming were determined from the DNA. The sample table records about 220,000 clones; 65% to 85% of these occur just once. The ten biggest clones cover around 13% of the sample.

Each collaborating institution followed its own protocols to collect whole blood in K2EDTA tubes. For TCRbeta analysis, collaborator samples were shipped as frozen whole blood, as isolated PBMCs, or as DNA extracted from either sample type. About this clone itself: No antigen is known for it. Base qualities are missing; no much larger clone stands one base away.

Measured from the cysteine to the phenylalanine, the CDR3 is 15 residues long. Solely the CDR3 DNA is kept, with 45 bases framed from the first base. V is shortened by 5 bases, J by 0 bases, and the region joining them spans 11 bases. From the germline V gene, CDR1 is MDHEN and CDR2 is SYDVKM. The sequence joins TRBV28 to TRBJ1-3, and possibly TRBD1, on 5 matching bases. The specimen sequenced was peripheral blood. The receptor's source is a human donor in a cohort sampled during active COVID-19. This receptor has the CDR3 CASSRDLISGNTIYF. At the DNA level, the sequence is TGTGCCAGCAGTCGGGACTTAATCTCTGGAAACACCATATATTTT.